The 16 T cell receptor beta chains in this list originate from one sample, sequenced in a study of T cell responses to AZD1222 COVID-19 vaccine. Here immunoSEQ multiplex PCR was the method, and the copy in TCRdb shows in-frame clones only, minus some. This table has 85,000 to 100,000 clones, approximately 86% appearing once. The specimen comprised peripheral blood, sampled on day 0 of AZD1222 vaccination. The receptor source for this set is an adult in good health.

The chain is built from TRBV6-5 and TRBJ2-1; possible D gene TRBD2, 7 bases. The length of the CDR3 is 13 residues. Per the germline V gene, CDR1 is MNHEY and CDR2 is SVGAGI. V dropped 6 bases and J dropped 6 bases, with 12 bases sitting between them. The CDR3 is CASRKAGANEQFF. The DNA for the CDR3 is TGTGCCAGCAGGAAGGCGGGGGCCAATGAGCAGTTCTTC.

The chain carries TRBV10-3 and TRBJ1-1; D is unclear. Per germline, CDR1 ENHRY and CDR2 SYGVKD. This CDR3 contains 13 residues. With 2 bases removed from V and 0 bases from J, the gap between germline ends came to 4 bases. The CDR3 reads CAISETLNTEAFF. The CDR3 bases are TGTGCCATCAGTGAGACCTTGAACACTGAAGCTTTCTTT.

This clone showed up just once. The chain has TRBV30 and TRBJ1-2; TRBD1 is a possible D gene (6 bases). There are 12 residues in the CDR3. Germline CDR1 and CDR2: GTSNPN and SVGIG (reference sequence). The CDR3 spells CAAREGVYGYTF. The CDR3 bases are TGTGCTGCCAGGGAGGGGGTTTATGGCTACACCTTC.

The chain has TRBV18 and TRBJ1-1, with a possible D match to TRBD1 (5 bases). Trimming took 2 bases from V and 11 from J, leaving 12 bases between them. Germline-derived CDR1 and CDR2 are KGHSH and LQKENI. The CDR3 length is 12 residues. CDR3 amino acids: CASSPTGPAAFF. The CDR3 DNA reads TGTGCCAGCTCACCAACAGGTCCCGCGGCTTTCTTT.

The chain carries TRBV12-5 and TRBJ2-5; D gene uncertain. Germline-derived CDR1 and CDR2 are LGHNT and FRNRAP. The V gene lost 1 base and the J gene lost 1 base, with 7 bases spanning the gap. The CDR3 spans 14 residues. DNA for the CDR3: TGTGCTAGTGGTTTGGGGGCAGTCCAAGAGACCCAGTACTTC. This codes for CASGLGAVQETQYF.

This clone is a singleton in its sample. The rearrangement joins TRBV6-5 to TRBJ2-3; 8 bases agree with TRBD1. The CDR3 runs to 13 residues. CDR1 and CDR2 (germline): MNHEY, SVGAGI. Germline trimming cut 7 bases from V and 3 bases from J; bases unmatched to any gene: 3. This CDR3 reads CASNRGLTDTQYF. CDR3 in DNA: TGTGCCAGCAACAGGGGGTTGACAGATACGCAGTATTTT.

The CDR3 DNA reads TGCGCCAGCACACCCTCGGACCCCTCGAACACTGAAGCTTTCTTT. Its translation: CASTPSDPSNTEAFF. The chain links TRBV5-1 to TRBJ1-1; D is unclear. The V and J ends lost 6 bases and 1 base respectively, with 16 bases between them. Per germline, CDR1 SGHRS and CDR2 YFSETQ. This CDR3 comprises 15 residues.

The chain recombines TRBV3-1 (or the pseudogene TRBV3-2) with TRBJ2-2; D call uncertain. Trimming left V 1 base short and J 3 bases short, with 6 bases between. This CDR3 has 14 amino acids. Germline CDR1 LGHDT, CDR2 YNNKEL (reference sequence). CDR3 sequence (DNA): TGTGCCAGCAGCCAAGTGCCAGACACCGGGGAGCTGTTTTTT. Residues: CASSQVPDTGELFF.

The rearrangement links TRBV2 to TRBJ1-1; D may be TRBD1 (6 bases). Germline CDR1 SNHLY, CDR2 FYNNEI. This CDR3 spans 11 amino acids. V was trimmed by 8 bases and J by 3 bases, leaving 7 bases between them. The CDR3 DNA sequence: TGTGCCAGCGGGGGCCACACTGAAGCTTTCTTT. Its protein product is CASGGHTEAFF.

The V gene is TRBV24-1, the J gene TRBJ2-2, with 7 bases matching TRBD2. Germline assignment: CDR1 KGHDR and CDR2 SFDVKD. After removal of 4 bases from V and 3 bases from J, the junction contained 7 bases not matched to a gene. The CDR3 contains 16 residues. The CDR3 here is CATSDPSGADTGELFF. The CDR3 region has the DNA TGTGCCACCAGTGACCCCAGCGGGGCGGACACCGGGGAGCTGTTTTTT.

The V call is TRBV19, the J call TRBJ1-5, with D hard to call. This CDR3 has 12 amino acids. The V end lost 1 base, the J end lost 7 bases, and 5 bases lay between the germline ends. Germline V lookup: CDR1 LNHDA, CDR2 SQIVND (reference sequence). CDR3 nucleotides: TGTGCCAGTAGTATAGTTTCCCAGCCCCAGCATTTT. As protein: CASSIVSQPQHF. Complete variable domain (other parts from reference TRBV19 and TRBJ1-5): DGGITQSPKYLFRKEGQNVTLSCEQNLNHDAMYWYRQDPGQGLRLIYYSQIVNDFQKGDIAEGYSVSREKKESFPLTVTSAQKNPTAFYLCASSIVSQPQHFGDGTRLSIL.

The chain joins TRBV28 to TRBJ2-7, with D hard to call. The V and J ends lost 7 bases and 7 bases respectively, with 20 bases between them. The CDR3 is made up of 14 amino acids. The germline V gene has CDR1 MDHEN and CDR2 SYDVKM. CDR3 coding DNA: TGTGCCAGCACCCAAGGCGGTTTTACTGGTGAGCAGTACTTC. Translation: CASTQGGFTGEQYF.

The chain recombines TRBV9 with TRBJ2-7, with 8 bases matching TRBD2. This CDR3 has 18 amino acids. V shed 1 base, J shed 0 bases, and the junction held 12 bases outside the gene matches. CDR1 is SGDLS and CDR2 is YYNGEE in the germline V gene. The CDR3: CASSVSVAGPTSSYEQYF. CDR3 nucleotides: TGTGCCAGCAGCGTATCGGTAGCGGGGCCGACTAGCTCCTACGAGCAGTACTTC.

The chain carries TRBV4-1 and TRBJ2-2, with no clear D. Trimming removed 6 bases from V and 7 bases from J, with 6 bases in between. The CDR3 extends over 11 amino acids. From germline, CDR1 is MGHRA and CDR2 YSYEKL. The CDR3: CASRRDGELFF. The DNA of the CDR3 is TGCGCCAGCAGAAGGGACGGGGAGCTGTTTTTT.

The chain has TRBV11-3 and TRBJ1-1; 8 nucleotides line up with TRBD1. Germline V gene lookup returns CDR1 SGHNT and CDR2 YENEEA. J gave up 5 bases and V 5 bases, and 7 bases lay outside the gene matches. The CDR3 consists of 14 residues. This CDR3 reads CASSPQGAVTEAFF. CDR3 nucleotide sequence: TGTGCCAGCAGCCCTCAGGGGGCGGTTACTGAAGCTTTCTTT.

CDR3 amino acids: CASSLAQGTEAFF. For the CDR3, the DNA is TGTGCCAGCAGCTTAGCGCAGGGCACTGAAGCTTTCTTT. The chain has TRBV7-2 and TRBJ1-1; perhaps TRBD1 as D (5 bases). V was trimmed by 0 bases and J by 4 bases, leaving 6 bases between them. The CDR3 length is 13 residues. In germline, CDR1 is SGHTA, CDR2 FQGNSA.